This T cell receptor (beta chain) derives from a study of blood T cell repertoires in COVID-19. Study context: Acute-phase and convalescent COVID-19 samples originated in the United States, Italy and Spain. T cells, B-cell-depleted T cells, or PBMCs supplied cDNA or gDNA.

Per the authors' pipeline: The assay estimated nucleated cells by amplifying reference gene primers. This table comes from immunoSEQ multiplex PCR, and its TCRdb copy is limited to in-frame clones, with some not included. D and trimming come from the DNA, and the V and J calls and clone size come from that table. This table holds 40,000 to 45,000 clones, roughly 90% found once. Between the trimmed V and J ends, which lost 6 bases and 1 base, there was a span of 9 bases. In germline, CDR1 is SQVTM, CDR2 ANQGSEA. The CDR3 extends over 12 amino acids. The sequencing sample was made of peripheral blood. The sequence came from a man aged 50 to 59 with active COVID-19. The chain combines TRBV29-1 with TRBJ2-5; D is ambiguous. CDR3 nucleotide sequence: TGCAGCGTCCGGTCCCTCCAAGAGACCCAGTACTTC. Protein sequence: CSVRSLQETQYF.